This TCR beta chain is from a study of PD-L1 blockade in urothelial cancer. The CDR3 sequence is 14 residues long. With 11 bases removed from V and 8 bases from J, the gap between germline ends came to 22 bases. Looked up from germline, CDR1 is KGHSH and CDR2 is LQKENI. Some clones are missing from TCRdb's copy, which holds only in-frame ones; the method was immunoSEQ multiplex PCR. The sample yields some 51,000 clones, 88% seen once. Time point of the sample: peripheral blood 6 weeks after treatment start. The origin of this receptor is a man in his 60s with urothelial cancer. The source was PBMCs, collected around atezolizumab (anti-PD-L1) treatment. The chain has TRBV18 and TRBJ2-1; unclear D gene. The CDR3 loop is CASAAHTQNDEQFF. The DNA of the CDR3 is TGTGCCTCCGCTGCCCACACCCAAAACGATGAGCAGTTCTTC.